The next 19 T cell receptor beta chains were all read from a single sample in a study of OX40 agonist ivuxolimab in advanced cancers. The assay was immunoSEQ multiplex PCR, and TCRdb's table has in-frame clones only and misses some. Altogether around 40,000 clones are present, about 89% being singletons, with the ten largest covering over 0.55%. Sequencing used CD4+ or CD8+ T cells sorted from blood, obtained in a trial of the OX40 agonist ivuxolimab. These receptors came from an adult with an advanced solid tumor such as melanoma, head and neck, liver or kidney cancer.

The chain couples TRBV6-6 to TRBJ2-5; D possibly corresponds to TRBD1 (6 bases). The CDR3 has 13 residues. V gave up 2 bases and J gave up 3 bases, with 7 bases separating them. Germline values: CDR1 MNHNY, CDR2 SVGAGI (reference sequence). CDR3 nucleotides: TGTGCCAGCAGTTACACAGGGAAAGAGACCCAGTACTTC. Encoded protein: CASSYTGKETQYF.

V is TRBV18 and J is TRBJ2-7; D call uncertain. V shed 3 bases and J shed 1 base, with 7 bases lying between them. This CDR3 has 13 residues. Germline-derived CDR1 and CDR2 are KGHSH and LQKENI. The CDR3, as DNA: TGTGCCAGCTCACCCCCTGGGTCCTACGAGCAGTACTTC. Translated: CASSPPGSYEQYF. The full variable domain, rest sourced from reference TRBV18 and TRBJ2-7, is NAGVMQNPRHLVRRRGQEARLRCSPMKGHSHVYWYRQLPEEGLKFMVYLQKENIIDESGMPKERFSAEFPKEGPSILRIQQVVRGDSAAYFCASSPPGSYEQYFGPGTRLTVT.

The V and J genes are TRBV6-5 and TRBJ1-5, with D unclear. Germline V CDR1 and CDR2: MNHEY, SVGAGI. This CDR3 region has 14 residues. V was shortened by 6 bases and J by 3 bases, with 12 bases between the two germline ends. The CDR3 DNA is TGTGCCAGCAGCCCTCACCTGATCAATCAGCCCCAGCATTTT. Translation gives CASSPHLINQPQHF.

On this clone itself: A junction boundary mismatches the germline segment, possibly from a read error. The rearrangement uses TRBV18 and TRBJ1-3, with D hard to call. The CDR3 sequence is 14 residues long. Germline CDR1 KGHSH, CDR2 LQKENI. The DNA for the CDR3 is TGTGCCAGCTCCCCACCCGCCGTTGGAAACACCATATATTTT. Its translation is CASSPPAVGNTIYF.

The chain uses TRBV7-3 and TRBJ2-6; no clear D gene. CDR3 size: 18 residues. CDR1 and CDR2 from the germline V gene are SGHTA and FQGTGA. Deletions cut 5 bases from V and 0 bases from J, with 17 bases between. CDR3 protein: CASSQTPGLHSGANVLTF. For the CDR3, the DNA is TGTGCCAGCAGCCAAACGCCCGGGTTGCACTCTGGGGCCAACGTCCTGACTTTC.

This sequence joins TRBV7-3 and TRBJ2-2; D is unresolved. CDR3 length: 13 residues. CDR1 and CDR2 (germline): SGHTA, FQGTGA. V gave up 1 base and J gave up 4 bases, with 4 bases separating them. CDR3 sequence (DNA): TGTGCCAGCAGCTTAAGGGCCACCGGGGAGCTGTTTTTT. Translation: CASSLRATGELFF.

V is TRBV9 and J is TRBJ1-2; D gene ambiguous. Between the trimmed V and J ends, which lost 0 bases and 4 bases, there was a span of 10 bases. Looked up from germline, CDR1 is SGDLS and CDR2 is YYNGEE. The CDR3 is made up of 14 amino acids. CDR3 in amino acids: CASSVAEAPYGYTF. CDR3 nucleotide sequence: TGTGCCAGCAGCGTAGCCGAGGCACCCTATGGCTACACCTTC. The variable domain in full, with the rest retrieved from reference TRBV9 and TRBJ1-2, is DSGVTQTPKHLITATGQRVTLRCSPRSGDLSVYWYQQSLDQGLQFLIQYYNGEERAKGNILERFSAQQFPDLHSELNLSSLELGDSALYFCASSVAEAPYGYTFGSGTRLTVV.

The chain combines TRBV9 with TRBJ2-3; D uncertain. V dropped 1 base and J dropped 1 base, with 13 bases sitting between them. This CDR3 spans 16 amino acids. Germline V CDR1 and CDR2: SGDLS, YYNGEE. The chain's CDR3 is CASSVRSSGGTDTQYF. The CDR3 nucleotides are TGTGCCAGCAGCGTAAGGTCTAGTGGGGGCACAGATACGCAGTATTTT. Full variable domain (missing parts from reference TRBV9 and TRBJ2-3): DSGVTQTPKHLITATGQRVTLRCSPRSGDLSVYWYQQSLDQGLQFLIQYYNGEERAKGNILERFSAQQFPDLHSELNLSSLELGDSALYFCASSVRSSGGTDTQYFGPGTRLTVL.

This clone was recorded a few times. This chain uses TRBV4-2 with TRBJ1-4, with D tentatively TRBD1 (6 bases). This CDR3 has 18 amino acids. CDR1 and CDR2 (germline): LGHNA, YNFKEQ. V was cut by 7 bases and J by 4 bases, with 25 bases left in between. In nucleotides, the CDR3 is TGTGCCAGCACCCTGGAGTTAATATTACAGGGCGTTAATGAAAAACTGTTTTTT. As protein: CASTLELILQGVNEKLFF.

The rearrangement joins TRBV5-1 to TRBJ1-4, with D possibly being TRBD1 (5 bases). Germline CDR1 reads SGHRS; CDR2 reads YFSETQ. V was cut by 3 bases and J by 7 bases, with 10 bases left in between. The CDR3 covers 13 residues. This chain's CDR3 is CASSSQGGEKLFF. In nucleotides, the CDR3 is TGCGCCAGCAGCTCTCAGGGAGGTGAAAAACTGTTTTTT.

The chain uses TRBV5-4 and TRBJ2-3; D possibly corresponds to TRBD2 (6 bases). The V end lost 0 bases, the J end lost 0 bases, and 8 bases lay between the germline ends. This CDR3 spans 15 amino acids. Per germline, CDR1 SGHNT and CDR2 YYREEE (reference sequence). CDR3 in amino acids: CASSLGDLSTDTQYF. In DNA, the CDR3 is TGTGCCAGCAGCTTGGGGGACTTAAGCACAGATACGCAGTATTTT.

The chain has TRBV19 and TRBJ2-3, with 9 positions matching TRBD1. Unmatched junction bases numbered 7, after V lost 5 bases and J lost 4 bases. CDR1 LNHDA and CDR2 SQIVND come from the germline V gene (reference sequence). CDR3 length: 15 amino acids. CDR3 residues: CASSPPGQGSDTQYF. In nucleotides, the CDR3 is TGTGCCAGTAGTCCTCCGGGACAGGGATCAGATACGCAGTATTTT.

This chain uses TRBV7-2 with TRBJ1-5; D ambiguous. Germline lookup yields CDR1 SGHTA and CDR2 FQGNSA. The CDR3 sequence is 19 residues long. V lost 1 base and J lost 1, with 20 bases in between. The CDR3 nucleotides read TGTGCCAGCAGCTTAGGGGGAAATGAGGGCGTTGAGAGCAATCAGCCCCAGCATTTT. It codes for CASSLGGNEGVESNQPQHF.

This chain connects TRBV27 to TRBJ2-7; no clear D. The V and J ends lost 2 bases and 9 bases respectively, with 17 bases between them. Per germline, CDR1 MNHEY and CDR2 SMNVEV (reference sequence). The length of the CDR3 is 14 residues. Here the CDR3 DNA reads TGTGCCAGCAGTTTACGGCGGACCCAGTTAAGGCAGTACTTC. Translating it yields CASSLRRTQLRQYF.

V gene TRBV18 combines with J gene TRBJ2-7; tentatively, D is TRBD1 (5 bases). The CDR3 is made up of 13 amino acids. Deletions cut 5 bases from V and 3 bases from J, with 11 bases between. Germline-derived CDR1 and CDR2 are KGHSH and LQKENI. Written as DNA, the CDR3 is TGTGCCAGCTCAGCGACAGCCGGCTACGAGCAGTACTTC. Protein sequence: CASSATAGYEQYF.

The rearrangement links TRBV5-4 to TRBJ1-1; no reliable D call. V lost 0 bases to trimming and J lost 1 base, with 7 bases between them. Germline CDR1 is SGHNT and CDR2 is YYREEE (reference sequence). The CDR3 covers 14 residues. For the CDR3, the DNA is TGTGCCAGCAGCTTGGAGGTGGCGAACACTGAAGCTTTCTTT. Translation: CASSLEVANTEAFF.

This clone was picked up a small number of times. The V gene is TRBV5-1, the J gene TRBJ1-2; D call uncertain. This CDR3 is built from 13 residues. V lost 2 bases and J 4 bases, leaving 9 bases between the germline ends. Germline CDR1 SGHRS, CDR2 YFSETQ. As DNA, the CDR3 is TGCGCCAGCAGCTTCCGATCTGGCTATGGCTACACCTTC. Amino acids: CASSFRSGYGYTF.

The genes are TRBV7-9 and TRBJ2-3, with TRBD2 as a possible D gene (6 bases). Per germline, CDR1 SEHNR and CDR2 FQNEAQ (reference sequence). CDR3 size: 14 residues. V lost 11 bases, J lost 0 bases, and 15 bases lay in between. CDR3 DNA: TGTGCCGCCGGGAGTATCGCTAGCACAGATACGCAGTATTTT. Translating it yields CAAGSIASTDTQYF. The full variable domain, in which reference TRBV7-9 and TRBJ2-3 provide the parts outside the CDR3, is DTGVSQNPRHKITKRGQNVTFRCDPISEHNRLYWYRQTLGQGPEFLTYFQNEAQLEKSRLLSDRFSAERPKGSFSTLEIQRTEQGDSAMYLCAAGSIASTDTQYFGPGTRLTVL.

The chain carries TRBV4-2 and TRBJ1-2; D ambiguous. The CDR3 totals 16 residues. With 1 base removed from V and 8 bases from J, the gap between germline ends came to 20 bases. Germline loops: CDR1 LGHNA, CDR2 YNFKEQ. The CDR3 coding sequence is TGTGCCAGCAGCCAAGCTTCCTTCGGGGTCCATGAGGGCTACACCTTC. It specifies CASSQASFGVHEGYTF.